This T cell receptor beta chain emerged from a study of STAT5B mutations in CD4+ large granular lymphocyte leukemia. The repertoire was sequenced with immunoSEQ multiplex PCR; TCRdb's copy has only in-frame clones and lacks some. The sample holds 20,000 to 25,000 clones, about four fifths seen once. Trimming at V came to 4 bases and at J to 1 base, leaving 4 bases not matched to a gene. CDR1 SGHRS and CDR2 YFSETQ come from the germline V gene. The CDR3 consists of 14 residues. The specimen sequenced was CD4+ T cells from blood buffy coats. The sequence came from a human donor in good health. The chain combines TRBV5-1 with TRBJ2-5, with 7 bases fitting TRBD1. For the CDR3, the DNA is TGCGCCAGCAGCCCGGGACAGCTCCAAGAGACCCAGTACTTC. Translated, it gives CASSPGQLQETQYF.